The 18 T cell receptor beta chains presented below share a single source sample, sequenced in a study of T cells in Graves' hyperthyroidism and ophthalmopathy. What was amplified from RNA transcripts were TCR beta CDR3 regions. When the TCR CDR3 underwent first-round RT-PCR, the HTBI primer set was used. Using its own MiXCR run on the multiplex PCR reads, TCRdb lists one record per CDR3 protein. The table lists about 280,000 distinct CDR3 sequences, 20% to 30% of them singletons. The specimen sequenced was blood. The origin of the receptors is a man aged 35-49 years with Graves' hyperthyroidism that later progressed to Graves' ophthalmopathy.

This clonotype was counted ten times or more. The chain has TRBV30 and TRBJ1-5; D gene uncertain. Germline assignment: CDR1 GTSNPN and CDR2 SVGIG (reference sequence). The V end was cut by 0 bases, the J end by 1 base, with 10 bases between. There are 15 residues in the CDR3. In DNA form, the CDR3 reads TGTGCCTGGAGTGTAGCGGGTCTAAGCAATCAGCCCCAGCATTTT. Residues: CAWSVAGLSNQPQHF.

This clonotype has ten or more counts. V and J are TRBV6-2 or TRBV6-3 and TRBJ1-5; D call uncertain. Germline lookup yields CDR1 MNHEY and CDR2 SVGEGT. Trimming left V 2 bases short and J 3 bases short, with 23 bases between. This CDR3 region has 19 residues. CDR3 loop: CASSYPSTGARINNQPQHF. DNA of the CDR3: TGTGCCAGCAGTTACCCAAGCACGGGCGCGAGGATTAACAATCAGCCCCAGCATTTT.

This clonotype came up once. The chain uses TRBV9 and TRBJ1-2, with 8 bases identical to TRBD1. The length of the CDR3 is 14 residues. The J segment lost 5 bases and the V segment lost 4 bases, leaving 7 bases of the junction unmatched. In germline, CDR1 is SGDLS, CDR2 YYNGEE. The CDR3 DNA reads TGTGCCAGCAGCCCAGGCGGGACAGGATATGGCTACACCTTC. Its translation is CASSPGGTGYGYTF.

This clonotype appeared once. This CDR3 reads CSARWTSGVSSYEQYF. The CDR3 DNA reads as TGCAGTGCTAGGTGGACTAGCGGGGTGAGCTCCTACGAGCAGTACTTC. The rearrangement uses TRBV20-1 and TRBJ2-7, with 12 bases lining up with TRBD2. The CDR3 covers 16 residues. Unmatched junction bases numbered 6, after V lost 3 bases and J lost 0 bases. CDR1 is DFQATT and CDR2 is SNEGSKA in the germline V gene (reference sequence).

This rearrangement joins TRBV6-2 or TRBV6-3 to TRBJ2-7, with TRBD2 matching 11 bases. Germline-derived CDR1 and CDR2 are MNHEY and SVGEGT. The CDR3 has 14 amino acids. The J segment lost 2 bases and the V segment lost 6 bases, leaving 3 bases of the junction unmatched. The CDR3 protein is CASSGTSGAYEQYF. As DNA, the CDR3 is TGTGCCAGCAGCGGGACTAGCGGAGCCTACGAGCAGTACTTC.

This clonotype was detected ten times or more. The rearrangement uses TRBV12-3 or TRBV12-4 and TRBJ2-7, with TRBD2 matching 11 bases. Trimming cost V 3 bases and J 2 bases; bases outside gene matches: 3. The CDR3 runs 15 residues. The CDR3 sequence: CASSFGGLAAYEQYF. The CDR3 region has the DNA TGTGCCAGCAGTTTCGGGGGACTAGCGGCCTACGAGCAGTACTTC.

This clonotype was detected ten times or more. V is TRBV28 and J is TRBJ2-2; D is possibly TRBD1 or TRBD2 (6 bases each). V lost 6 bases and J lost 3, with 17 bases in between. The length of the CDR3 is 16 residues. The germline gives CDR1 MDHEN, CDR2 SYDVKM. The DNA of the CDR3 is TGTGCCAGCAGCTCCTTTCACAGGGAGGACACCGGGGAGCTGTTTTTT. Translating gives CASSSFHREDTGELFF.

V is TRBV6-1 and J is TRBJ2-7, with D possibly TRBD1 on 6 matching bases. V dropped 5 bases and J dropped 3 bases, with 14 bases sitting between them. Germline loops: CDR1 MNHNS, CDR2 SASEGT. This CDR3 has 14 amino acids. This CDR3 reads CASSKGHRGYEQYF. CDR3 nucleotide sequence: TGTGCCAGCAGTAAGGGACATCGGGGCTACGAGCAGTACTTC.

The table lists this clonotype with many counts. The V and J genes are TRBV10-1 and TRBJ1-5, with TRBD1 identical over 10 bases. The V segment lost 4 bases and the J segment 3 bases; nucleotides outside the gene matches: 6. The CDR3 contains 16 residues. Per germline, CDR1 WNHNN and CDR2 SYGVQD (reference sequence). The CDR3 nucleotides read TGCGCCAGCAGTGCCGGGACAGGGGTCTTCAATCAGCCCCAGCATTTT. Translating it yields CASSAGTGVFNQPQHF.

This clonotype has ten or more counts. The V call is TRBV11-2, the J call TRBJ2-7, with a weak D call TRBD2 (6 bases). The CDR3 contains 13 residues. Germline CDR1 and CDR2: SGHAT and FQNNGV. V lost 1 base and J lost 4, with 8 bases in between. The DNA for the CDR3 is TGTGCCAGCAGCTTAGCAAGCGGGTACGAGCAGTACTTC. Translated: CASSLASGYEQYF. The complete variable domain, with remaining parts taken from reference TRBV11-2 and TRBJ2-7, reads EAGVAQSPRYKIIEKRQSVAFWCNPISGHATLYWYQQILGQGPKLLIQFQNNGVVDDSQLPKDRFSAERLKGVDSTLKIQPAKLEDSAVYLCASSLASGYEQYFGPGTRLTVT.

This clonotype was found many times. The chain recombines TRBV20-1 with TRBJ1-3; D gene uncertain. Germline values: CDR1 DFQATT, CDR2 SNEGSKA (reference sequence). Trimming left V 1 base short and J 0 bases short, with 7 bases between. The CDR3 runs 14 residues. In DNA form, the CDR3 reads TGCAGTGCTAGAGTTCGGAGCTCTGGAAACACCATATATTTT. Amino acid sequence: CSARVRSSGNTIYF.

The DNA of the CDR3 is TGTGCCAGCGAGGGAGGACAGGGGACCACCGGGGAGCTGTTTTTT. Amino acid sequence: CASEGGQGTTGELFF. The chain couples TRBV6-1 to TRBJ2-2; 9 nucleotides align to TRBD1. Germline CDR1 and CDR2: MNHNS and SASEGT. V lost 8 bases and J lost 4; bases outside the gene matches: 8. The CDR3 length is 15 residues.

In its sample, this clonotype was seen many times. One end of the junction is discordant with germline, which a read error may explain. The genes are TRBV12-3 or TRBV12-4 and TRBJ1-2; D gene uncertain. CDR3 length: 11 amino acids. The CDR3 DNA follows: TGTGCCAGCGGACCAGGTTCGTCTACGGCCTTC. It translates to CASGPGSSTAF.

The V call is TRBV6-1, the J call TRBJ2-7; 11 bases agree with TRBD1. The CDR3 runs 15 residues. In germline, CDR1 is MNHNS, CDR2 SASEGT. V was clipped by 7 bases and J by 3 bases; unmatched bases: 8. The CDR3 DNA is TGTGCCAGCAAGACGGGACAGGGGGACGGCTACGAGCAGTACTTC. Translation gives CASKTGQGDGYEQYF.

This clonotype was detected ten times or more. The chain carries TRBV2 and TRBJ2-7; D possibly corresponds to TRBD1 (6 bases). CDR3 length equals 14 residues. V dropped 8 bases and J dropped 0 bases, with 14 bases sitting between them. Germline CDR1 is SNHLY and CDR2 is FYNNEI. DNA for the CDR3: TGTGCCAGCCGTAGGGACACAACCTCCTACGAGCAGTACTTC. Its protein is CASRRDTTSYEQYF.

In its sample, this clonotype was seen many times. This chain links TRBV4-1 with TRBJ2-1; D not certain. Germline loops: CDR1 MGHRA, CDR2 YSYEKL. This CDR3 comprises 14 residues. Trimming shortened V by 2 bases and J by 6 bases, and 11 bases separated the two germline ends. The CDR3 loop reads CASSQPLRLNEQFF. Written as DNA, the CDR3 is TGCGCCAGCAGCCAACCCCTCCGGCTCAATGAGCAGTTCTTC.

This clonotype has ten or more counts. The CDR3 loop reads CSAKTGYRETQYF. The CDR3 nucleotides are TGCAGTGCGAAGACAGGGTATCGGGAGACCCAGTACTTC. The V call is TRBV20-1, the J call TRBJ2-5; 7 bases agree with TRBD1. V lost 6 bases, J lost 5 bases, and 9 bases stayed unmatched. The CDR3 contains 13 residues. Germline assignment: CDR1 DFQATT and CDR2 SNEGSKA (reference sequence).

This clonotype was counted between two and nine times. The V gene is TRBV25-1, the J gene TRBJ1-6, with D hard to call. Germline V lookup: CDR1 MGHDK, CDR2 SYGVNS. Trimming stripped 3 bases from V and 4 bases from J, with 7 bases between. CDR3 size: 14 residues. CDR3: CASSDFGYNSPLHF. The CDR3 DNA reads TGTGCCAGCAGTGATTTCGGATATAATTCACCCCTCCACTTT.